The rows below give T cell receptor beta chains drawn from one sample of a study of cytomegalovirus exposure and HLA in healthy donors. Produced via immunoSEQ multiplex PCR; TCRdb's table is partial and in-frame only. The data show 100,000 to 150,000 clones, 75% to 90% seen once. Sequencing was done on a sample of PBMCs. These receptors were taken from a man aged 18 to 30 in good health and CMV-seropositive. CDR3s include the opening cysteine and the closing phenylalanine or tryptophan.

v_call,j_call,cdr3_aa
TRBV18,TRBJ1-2,CASSQGTVQANYGYTF
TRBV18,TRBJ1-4,CASSPVGTGEKLFF
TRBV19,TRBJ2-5,CASSSTTSSPETQYF
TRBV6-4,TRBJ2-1,CASSDGAGEYNEQFF
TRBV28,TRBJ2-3,CASSPHRSADTQYF
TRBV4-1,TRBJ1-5,CASSQQTGTGNQPQHF
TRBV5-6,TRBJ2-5,CASSYFASGYQETQYF
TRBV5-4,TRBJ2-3,CASSLIGGTQYF
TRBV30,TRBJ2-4,CAWDRGQGENIQYF
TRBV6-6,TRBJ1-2,CASTVLGGALNYGYTF
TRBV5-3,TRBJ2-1,CARSERTGVNEQFF
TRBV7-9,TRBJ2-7,CASSPSMQGTGAYEQYF
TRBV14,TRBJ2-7,CASSQGTDGYEQYF
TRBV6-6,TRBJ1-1,CASSYSARANTEAFF
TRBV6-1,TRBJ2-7,CASSEAGLAGGSYEQYF
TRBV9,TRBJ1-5,CASSGTSDNQPQHF
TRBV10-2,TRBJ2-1,CASKVADSYNEQFF